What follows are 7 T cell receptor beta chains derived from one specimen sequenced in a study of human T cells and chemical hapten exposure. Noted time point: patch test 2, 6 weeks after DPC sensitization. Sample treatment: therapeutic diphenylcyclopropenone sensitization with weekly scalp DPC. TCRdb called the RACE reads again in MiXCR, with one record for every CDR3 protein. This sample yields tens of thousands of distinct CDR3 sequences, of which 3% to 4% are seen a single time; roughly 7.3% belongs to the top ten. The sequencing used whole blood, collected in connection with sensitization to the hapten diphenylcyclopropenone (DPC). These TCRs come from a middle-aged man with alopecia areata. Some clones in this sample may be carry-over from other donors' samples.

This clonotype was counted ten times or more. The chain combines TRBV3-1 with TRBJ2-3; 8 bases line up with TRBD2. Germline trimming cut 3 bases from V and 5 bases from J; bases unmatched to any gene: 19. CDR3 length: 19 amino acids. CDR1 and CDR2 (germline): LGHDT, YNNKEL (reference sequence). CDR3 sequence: CASSHRRDWERELGDTQYF. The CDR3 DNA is TGTGCCAGCAGCCATCGGAGAGACTGGGAGCGGGAGCTTGGAGATACGCAGTATTTT.

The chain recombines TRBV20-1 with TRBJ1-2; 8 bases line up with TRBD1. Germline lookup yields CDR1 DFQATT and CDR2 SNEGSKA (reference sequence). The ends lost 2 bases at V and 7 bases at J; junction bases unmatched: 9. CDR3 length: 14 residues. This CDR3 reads CSARYRQGPGGYTF. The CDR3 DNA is TGCAGTGCTAGATACCGACAGGGGCCGGGTGGCTACACCTTC.

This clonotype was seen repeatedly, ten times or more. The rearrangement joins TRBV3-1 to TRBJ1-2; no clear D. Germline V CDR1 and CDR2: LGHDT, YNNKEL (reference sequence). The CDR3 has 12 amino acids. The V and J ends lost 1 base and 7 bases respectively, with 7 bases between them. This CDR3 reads CASSQVQAGYTF. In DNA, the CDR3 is TGTGCCAGCAGCCAAGTCCAGGCTGGCTACACCTTC.

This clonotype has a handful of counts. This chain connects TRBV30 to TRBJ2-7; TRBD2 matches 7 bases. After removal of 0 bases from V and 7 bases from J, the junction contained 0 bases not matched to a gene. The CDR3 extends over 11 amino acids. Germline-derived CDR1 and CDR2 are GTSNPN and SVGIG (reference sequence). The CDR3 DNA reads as TGTGCCTGGAGTGTGGGAGGGGAGCAGTACTTC. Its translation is CAWSVGGEQYF.

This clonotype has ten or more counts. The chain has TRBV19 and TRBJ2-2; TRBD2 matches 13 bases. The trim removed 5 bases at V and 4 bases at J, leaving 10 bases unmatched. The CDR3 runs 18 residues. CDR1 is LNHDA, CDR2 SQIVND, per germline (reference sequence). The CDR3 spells CASSSRTSGRGITGELFF. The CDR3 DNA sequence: TGTGCCAGTAGTTCGAGGACTAGCGGGAGAGGGATCACCGGGGAGCTGTTTTTT.

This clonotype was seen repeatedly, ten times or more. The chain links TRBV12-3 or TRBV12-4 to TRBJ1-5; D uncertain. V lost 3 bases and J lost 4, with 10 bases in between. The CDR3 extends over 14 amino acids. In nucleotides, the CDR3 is TGTGCCAGCAGTTTTTCGTTGACAAATCAGCCCCAGCATTTT. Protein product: CASSFSLTNQPQHF.

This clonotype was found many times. This CDR3 reads CASSIATSTDTQYF. The CDR3 DNA is TGTGCCAGCAGTATAGCGACGAGCACAGATACGCAGTATTTT. The rearrangement uses TRBV6-2 or TRBV6-3 and TRBJ2-3; D is perhaps TRBD2 (5 bases). CDR1 is MNHEY and CDR2 is SVGEGT in the germline V gene. Deletions cut 5 bases from V and 0 bases from J, with 9 bases between. This CDR3 comprises 14 residues.